Following are 2 T cell receptor beta chains from one sample sequenced in a study of Ad26.COV2.S vaccination and SARS-CoV-2 variants. Measured with immunoSEQ multiplex PCR; TCRdb has only the in-frame clones, and not every one. The data hold 410,000 or so clones, with 90% observed a single time. Described treatment: 19 received Ad26.COV2.S at low or high dose, single or two shots; five or six received placebo; per-sample allocation not given. At day 63 after the first vaccine or placebo injection, samples were drawn. The input for sequencing was peripheral blood, taken in a trial of Ad26.COV2.S vaccine versus placebo. The source is a person aged 18-65 years who received the Ad26.COV2.S COVID-19 vaccine or a placebo.

CDR3 amino acids: CASSGWDTDSYEQYF. The CDR3 DNA reads as TGTGCCAGCAGCGGGTGGGACACGGACTCCTACGAGCAGTACTTC. The rearrangement uses TRBV3-1 (or the pseudogene TRBV3-2) and TRBJ2-7; tentative D call: TRBD1 (6 bases). The germline V gene encodes CDR1 LGHDT and CDR2 YNNKEL (reference sequence). V lost 5 bases and J 0 bases, leaving 14 bases between the germline ends. This CDR3 spans 15 amino acids.

This clone has only one observation. Distinct nucleotide sequences in the sample also encode this CDR3. As DNA, the CDR3 is TGTGCCACCAGTGATAGTACAGATACGCAGTATTTT. It is translated as CATSDSTDTQYF. This chain links TRBV24-1 with TRBJ2-3; unclear D gene. Germline lookup yields CDR1 KGHDR and CDR2 SFDVKD. Trimming cost V 3 bases and J 3 bases, with 3 bases left between them. The CDR3 extends over 12 amino acids.